This entry features one TCR beta chain sequence. The V and J ends lost 4 bases and 5 bases, in that order; junction bases with no gene match: 10. The CDR3 runs to 17 residues. Germline CDR1 SGHRS, CDR2 YFSETQ. This record comes from a study of Tregs in tolerant kidney transplant recipients. The data were produced by immunoSEQ multiplex PCR, yet TCRdb's version contains in-frame clones alone and is incomplete. The sample yields some 240,000 clones, 65% to 85% seen once. Thawed PBMCs were FACS-sorted into unstimulated CD4+CD25+CD127- regulatory T cells, CD4+CD25- non-regulatory cells, CD4 and CD8 cells.

Sample: CD4+ T cells from blood. The sequence was obtained from a human donor in good health. The chain is built from TRBV5-1 and TRBJ2-5; TRBD2 agrees at 14 bases. CDR3 sequence reads: CASSPRLAGGPPETQYF. CDR3 DNA: TGCGCCAGCAGCCCCAGACTAGCGGGGGGGCCACCGGAGACCCAGTACTTC.